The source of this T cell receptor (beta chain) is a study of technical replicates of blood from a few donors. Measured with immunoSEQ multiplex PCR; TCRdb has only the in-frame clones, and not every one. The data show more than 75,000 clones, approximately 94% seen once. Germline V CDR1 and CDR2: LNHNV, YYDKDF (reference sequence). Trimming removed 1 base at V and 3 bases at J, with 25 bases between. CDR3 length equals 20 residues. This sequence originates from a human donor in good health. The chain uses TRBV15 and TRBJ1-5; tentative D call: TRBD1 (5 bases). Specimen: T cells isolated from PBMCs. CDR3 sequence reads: CATSRGRPTSGERFNQPQHF. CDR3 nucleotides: TGTGCCACCAGCAGAGGGCGCCCTACGTCGGGGGAAAGATTCAATCAGCCCCAGCATTTT.